Below, one T cell receptor beta chain is given with its context. The antigen remains undetermined. PCR used 60 Vbeta primers and 13 Jbeta primers. The protocol was immunoSEQ multiplex PCR, while the TCRdb copy is restricted to in-frame clones and leaves out a portion. Here the sample spans approximately 150,000 clones, 70% to 80% being singletons. V was cut by 5 bases and J by 4 bases, with 11 bases left in between. This CDR3 spans 13 amino acids. Germline lookup yields CDR1 MNHEY and CDR2 SMNVEV (reference sequence). The data were taken from a study of cytomegalovirus exposure and HLA in healthy donors. Points from the study as a whole: Common viral pathogens seemed, in a later analysis, to connect with several of the most significant clusters. Cytomegalovirus association was listed for 164 TCR beta chains.

The rearrangement uses TRBV27 and TRBJ2-5; D ambiguous. The receptor's source is a middle-aged woman in good health and CMV-seropositive. Sequenced: PBMCs. CDR3 DNA sequence: TGTGCCAGCAGTATTAGTGCCCCAGAGACCCAGTACTTC. This encodes CASSISAPETQYF.